This T cell receptor beta chain was recorded in a study of blood T cell repertoires in COVID-19. Study details: From the United States, Italy and Spain came samples of acute and convalescent COVID-19. The analysed material was cDNA or gDNA that came from T cells, B-cell-depleted T cells, or PBMCs.

Individuals in the exposed group had encountered a COVID-19 case within 2 weeks preceding study entry. The CDR3 is 14 amino acids. Trimming removed 3 bases at V and 2 bases at J, with 7 bases between. Germline V gives CDR1 SGHTA, CDR2 FQGNSA. As handled by the study authors: Researchers report that nucleated cell counts were estimated from reference gene primer amplification. Libraries were prepared by immunoSEQ multiplex PCR; TCRdb keeps only in-frame clonotypes and omits some of them. The V and J calls and clone size were taken over from that table, and D and trimming were inferred from the DNA. The data hold about 430,000 clones, with nearly 90% observed a single time.

This TCR was sampled from a woman aged 18-30 years who had been exposed to COVID-19. The V and J genes are TRBV7-2 and TRBJ1-4, with D maybe TRBD1 (5 bases). The sequenced sample consisted of PBMCs or T cells enriched from blood (not recorded which). CDR3 nucleotide sequence: TGTGCCAGCAGCTTGGGGACTACTAATGAAAAACTGTTTTTT. Its protein is CASSLGTTNEKLFF.